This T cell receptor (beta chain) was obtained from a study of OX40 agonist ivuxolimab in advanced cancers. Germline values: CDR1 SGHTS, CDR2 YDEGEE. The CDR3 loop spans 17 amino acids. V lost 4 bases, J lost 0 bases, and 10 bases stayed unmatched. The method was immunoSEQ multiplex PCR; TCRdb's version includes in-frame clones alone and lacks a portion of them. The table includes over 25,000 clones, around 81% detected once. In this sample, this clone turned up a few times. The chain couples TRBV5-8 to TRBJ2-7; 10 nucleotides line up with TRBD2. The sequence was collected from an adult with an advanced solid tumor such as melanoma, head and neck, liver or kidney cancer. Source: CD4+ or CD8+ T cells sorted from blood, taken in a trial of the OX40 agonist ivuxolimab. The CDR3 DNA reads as TGTGCCAGCAGCCTCCGACTAGCGGGCCGGACCTCCTACGAGCAGTACTTC. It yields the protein CASSLRLAGRTSYEQYF.